One sample yielded the 4 T cell receptor beta chains listed below, sequenced in a study of T cell responses to AZD1222 COVID-19 vaccine. Method: immunoSEQ multiplex PCR; TCRdb's copy keeps in-frame clones and lacks some. The repertoire holds 150,000 to 200,000 clones, with 80% to 95% as singletons. Sequenced here: peripheral blood, sampled 28 days after the second AZD1222 dose. Receptors were obtained from an adult who received the AZD1222 COVID-19 vaccine.

This clone has just one count. The chain uses TRBV3-1 (or the pseudogene TRBV3-2) and TRBJ1-2; D is unresolved. The V gene's germline CDR1 is LGHDT and CDR2 YNNKEL (reference sequence). The V end was cut by 2 bases, the J end by 9 bases, with 10 bases between. The CDR3 loop spans 12 amino acids. CDR3 in amino acids: CASSQTDWSYTF. In DNA form, the CDR3 reads TGTGCCAGCAGCCAAACCGACTGGAGCTACACCTTC.

The gene calls are TRBV23-1 and TRBJ1-5; 7 nucleotides align to TRBD1. TRBV23-1 is an ORF for which the function is uncertain. There are 18 residues in the CDR3. J was trimmed by 4 bases and V by 6 bases; bases with no gene match: 18. The CDR3 is CASRDAGQKIKENQPQHF. In DNA, the CDR3 is TGCGCCAGCAGGGACGCGGGACAGAAGATAAAAGAAAATCAGCCCCAGCATTTT.

The chain links TRBV30 to TRBJ2-3; the match to TRBD2 covers 7 bases. J was trimmed by 4 bases and V by 2 bases; bases with no gene match: 9. The germline V gene encodes CDR1 GTSNPN and CDR2 SVGIG (reference sequence). The CDR3 is 15 residues long. The CDR3 bases are TGTGCCTGGAGTAGAGGGAGGGCCGAGGCAGATACGCAGTATTTT. It encodes CAWSRGRAEADTQYF.

In this sample, this clone turned up once. The J gene is TRBJ1-5, the V gene TRBV5-1; D gene uncertain. Trimming took off 0 bases at V and 3 bases at J, with 10 bases between the two ends. The CDR3 length is 15 residues. Germline CDR1 is SGHRS and CDR2 is YFSETQ. The CDR3 DNA sequence: TGCGCCAGCAGCTTGGACGGGATCTCCAATCAGCCCCAGCATTTT. Translation: CASSLDGISNQPQHF. Filled out from reference TRBV5-1 and TRBJ1-5, the complete variable domain reads KAGVTQTPRYLIKTRGQQVTLSCSPISGHRSVSWYQQTPGQGLQFLFEYFSETQRNKGNFPGRFSGRQFSNSRSEMNVSTLELGDSALYLCASSLDGISNQPQHFGDGTRLSIL.